The T cell receptor beta chain under discussion was sequenced for a study of somatic mutations in cytotoxic T cells in rheumatoid arthritis. In the study overall: There were some V beta antibody-stained T-cell populations flow-sorted at nearly 100% purity, and these included V beta1+ cells sequenced for TCRB.

Whole-study findings and limits: In rheumatoid arthritis patients, unlike healthy controls, CD8+ clonality rose with age. For about an eighth of the 65 patients, a single CD8+ clone accounted for more than 20% of CD8+ cells. Comparison of CD8+ T-cell clonality between rheumatoid arthritis patients and age-matched healthy controls yielded no significant difference.

This CDR3 spans 13 amino acids. Germline V CDR1 and CDR2: SGDLS, YYNGEE. Trimming took 4 bases from V and 6 from J; bases not matched to a gene: 6. Clones were sequenced by immunoSEQ multiplex PCR, and TCRdb holds only the in-frame ones, with some missing. The sample shows about 18,000 clones, approximately 75% of them seen only once. Note on this clone: Its specificity is not known.

The chain is built from TRBV9 and TRBJ2-7; 8 bases line up with TRBD2. Sequenced: CD8+ T cells sorted from blood. The sequence came from an adult with rheumatoid arthritis. In nucleotides, the CDR3 is TGTGCCAGCAGCCCCGGACTAGCCTCCGAGCAGTACTTC. Its translation: CASSPGLASEQYF.